A selection of T cell receptor beta chains follows, all from one sample in a study of cytomegalovirus exposure and HLA in healthy donors. Here immunoSEQ multiplex PCR was the method, and the copy in TCRdb shows in-frame clones only, minus some. The sample shows 250,000 to 400,000 clones, 87% of them seen only once. The sequencing input was PBMCs. These receptor sequences come from a woman in her 30s in good health and CMV-seropositive. Each CDR3 is given with its conserved first and last residue. A D gene is named only where the DNA matches it firmly. Size tells how often a clone was seen (once, few, many) or the class of an expanded clone, and some rows leave it out.

>TRBJ2-1|TRBD2|TRBV4-2|.
CASSQAGGYNEQFF
TGTGCCAGCAGCCAAGCGGGGGGTTACAATGAGCAGTTCTTC
>TRBJ2-6|.|TRBV29-1|.
CSVPSSGANVLTF
TGCAGCGTCCCTTCTTCTGGGGCCAACGTCCTGACTTTC
>TRBJ1-1|.|TRBV18|.
CASSPPVRVNTEAFF
TGTGCCAGCTCACCACCGGTCAGGGTAAACACTGAAGCTTTCTTT
>TRBJ1-1|.|TRBV27|.
CASSLQGKYTEAFF
TGTGCCAGCAGTCTACAGGGAAAATACACTGAAGCTTTCTTT
>TRBJ2-7|TRBD1|TRBV5-6|.
CASRDRGRYEQYF
TGTGCCAGCAGGGACAGGGGGCGGTACGAGCAGTACTTC
>TRBJ2-3|.|TRBV5-1|.
CASSLDRGRDTQYF
TGCGCCAGCAGCTTGGATCGGGGCCGAGATACGCAGTATTTT
>TRBJ1-6|TRBD1|TRBV2|.
CASMGRGSSYNSPLHF
TGTGCCAGTATGGGCAGGGGGAGCTCCTATAATTCACCCCTCCACTTT
>TRBJ2-7|TRBD1|TRBV4-3|.
CASSQAGGTGNEQYF
TGCGCCAGCAGCCAAGCAGGGGGCACGGGTAACGAGCAGTACTTC
>TRBJ2-2|.|TRBV14|.
CASSPGTFGNTGELFF
TGTGCCAGCAGCCCCGGGACTTTTGGGAACACCGGGGAGCTGTTTTTT
>TRBJ2-1|.|TRBV7-6|.
CASSLPAELSYNEQFF
TGTGCCAGCAGCTTACCTGCGGAGCTATCCTACAATGAGCAGTTCTTC
>TRBJ2-7|TRBD2|TRBV6-6|.
CASSYPISGGTYEQYF
TGTGCCAGCAGTTACCCGATTAGCGGGGGGACCTACGAGCAGTACTTC
>TRBJ1-1|.|TRBV7-8|.
CASNGPVNTEAFF
TGTGCCAGCAATGGACCGGTGAACACTGAAGCTTTCTTT
>TRBJ1-1|.|TRBV30|.
CAWSKGRDLNTEAFF
TGTGCCTGGAGCAAAGGGAGGGATTTGAACACTGAAGCTTTCTTT
>TRBJ1-1|.|TRBV6-5|.
CASKIEMGAATEAFF
TGTGCCAGCAAGATTGAGATGGGAGCCGCCACTGAAGCTTTCTTT
>TRBJ1-2|.|TRBV19|.
CASSMTQNYGYTF
TGTGCCAGTAGTATGACCCAGAACTATGGCTACACCTTC
>TRBJ1-4|TRBD1|TRBV28|.
CASEDRGNEKLFF
TGTGCCAGCGAAGACAGGGGGAATGAAAAACTGTTTTTT
>TRBJ2-2|.|TRBV29-1|.
CSVDENTGELFF
TGCAGCGTTGATGAGAACACCGGGGAGCTGTTTTTT
>TRBJ2-3|TRBD1|TRBV7-9|.
CASSLADRGDVDTQYF
TGTGCCAGCAGCTTAGCCGACAGGGGCGATGTGGATACGCAGTATTTT
>TRBJ1-2|.|TRBV7-2|.
CASSLAPAGYYGYTF
TGTGCCAGCAGCTTAGCGCCGGCGGGGTACTATGGCTACACCTTC
>TRBJ2-2|.|TRBV6-6|.
CASSQTGLPGELFF
TGTGCCAGCAGTCAAACAGGGCTCCCCGGGGAGCTGTTTTTT
>TRBJ2-7|TRBD2|TRBV27|.
CASSSPSLAGGMNEQYF
TGTGCCAGCAGTTCCCCCTCACTAGCGGGAGGGATGAACGAGCAGTACTTC
>TRBJ1-5|.|TRBV7-2|.
CASSQPLQPQHF
TGTGCCAGCAGCCAACCTCTTCAGCCCCAGCATTTT
>TRBJ1-1|.|TRBV27|.
CASSFPGNTEAFF
TGTGCCAGCAGTTTCCCAGGGAACACTGAAGCTTTCTTT
>TRBJ2-2|TRBD1|TRBV27|.
CASSRTGATGELFF
TGTGCCAGCAGTCGGACAGGGGCCACCGGGGAGCTGTTTTTT
>TRBJ2-3|TRBD2|TRBV7-3|once
CASSLTSGVTDTQYF
TGTGCCAGCAGCTTAACTAGCGGGGTGACAGATACGCAGTATTTT
>TRBJ2-2|.|TRBV2|.
CASSRHRNPNTGELFF
TGTGCCAGCAGTCGACACAGGAACCCGAACACCGGGGAGCTGTTTTTT
>TRBJ2-5|.|TRBV30|.
CAWSTGTQETQYF
TGTGCCTGGAGTACCGGGACCCAAGAGACCCAGTACTTC
>TRBJ2-4|.|TRBV27|.
CASKPRRVWAKNIQYF
TGTGCCAGCAAGCCGAGGCGGGTCTGGGCCAAAAACATTCAGTACTTC
>TRBJ2-7|TRBD1|TRBV14|.
CASSQVGQGGTRYEQYF
TGTGCCAGCAGCCAAGTGGGACAGGGCGGGACAAGGTACGAGCAGTACTTC
>TRBJ2-1|TRBD2|TRBV7-3|once
CASSLTRSSGRGNEQFF
TGTGCCAGCAGCTTAACTCGGTCTAGCGGGAGGGGGAATGAGCAGTTCTTC
>TRBJ2-2|.|TRBV11-2|.
CAEGGITGELFF
TGTGCAGAAGGAGGGATCACCGGGGAGCTGTTTTTT
>TRBJ1-5|.|TRBV28|.
CASSFRDINQPQHF
TGTGCCAGCAGTTTCCGGGATATCAATCAGCCCCAGCATTTT
>TRBJ2-1|.|TRBV29-1|once
CSVEEGGISYNEQFF
TGCAGCGTTGAAGAAGGGGGGATCTCCTACAATGAGCAGTTCTTC
>TRBJ1-1|.|TRBV27|.
CASSSRTSGNTEAFF
TGTGCCAGCAGTTCTAGGACCTCAGGCAACACTGAAGCTTTCTTT
>TRBJ2-2|TRBD2|TRBV15|.
CATSPGLAGALSAGELFF
TGTGCCACCAGCCCGGGACTAGCGGGGGCCCTTTCAGCCGGGGAGCTGTTTTTT
>TRBJ2-5|.|TRBV6-5|.
CASSYSASRQETQYF
TGTGCCAGCAGTTACTCGGCTAGTCGGCAAGAGACCCAGTACTTC
>TRBJ2-1|.|TRBV2|.
CASSADSLGDEQFF
TGTGCCAGCAGTGCGGACTCCCTCGGCGATGAGCAGTTCTTC
>TRBJ2-7|TRBD1|TRBV9|.
CASSVALGTGYEQYF
TGTGCCAGCAGCGTAGCACTGGGGACAGGGTACGAGCAGTACTTC
>TRBJ1-5|.|TRBV30|.
CAWSLSLGPQHF
TGTGCCTGGAGTCTCTCCTTGGGGCCCCAGCATTTT
>TRBJ1-1|.|TRBV6-5|once
CASSSGILEAFF
TGTGCCAGCAGTTCAGGGATCCTCGAAGCTTTCTTT
>TRBJ2-3|.|TRBV13|.
CASSSPSRESGDTQYF
TGTGCCAGCAGCTCCCCGTCACGGGAGTCAGGAGATACGCAGTATTTT
>TRBJ2-7|.|TRBV11-2|.
CASSPFSGGYYEQYF
TGTGCCAGCAGCCCTTTCTCGGGGGGCTACTACGAGCAGTACTTC
>TRBJ2-3|.|TRBV28|.
CASSSLAARTDTQYF
TGTGCCAGCAGTTCACTAGCTGCCCGCACAGATACGCAGTATTTT
>TRBJ1-5|.|TRBV2|.
CASSEFASNQPQHF
TGTGCCAGCAGTGAGTTTGCTAGCAATCAGCCCCAGCATTTT
>TRBJ2-7|.|TRBV4-3|.
CASSQEPPTGAGAWNEQYF
TGCGCCAGCAGCCAAGAGCCCCCAACAGGAGCAGGCGCTTGGAACGAGCAGTACTTC
>TRBJ1-5|.|TRBV7-6|.
CASSSSTDSNQPQHF
TGTGCCAGCAGCTCCTCGACAGATAGCAATCAGCCCCAGCATTTT
>TRBJ2-6|.|TRBV28|.
CASRPTASGANVLTF
TGTGCCAGCAGACCCACAGCCTCTGGGGCCAACGTCCTGACTTTC